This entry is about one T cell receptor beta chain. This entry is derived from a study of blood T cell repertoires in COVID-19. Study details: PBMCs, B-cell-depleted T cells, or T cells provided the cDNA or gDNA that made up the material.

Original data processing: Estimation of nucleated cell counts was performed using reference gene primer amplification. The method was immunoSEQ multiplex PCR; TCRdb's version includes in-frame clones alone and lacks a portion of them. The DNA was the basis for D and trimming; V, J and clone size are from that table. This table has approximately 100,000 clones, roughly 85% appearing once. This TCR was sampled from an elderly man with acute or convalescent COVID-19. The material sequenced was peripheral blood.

The CDR3 coding sequence is TGTGCCAGTAGTATAGAAACCGGCGCGGCGCTGAACACTGAAGCTTTCTTT. Its translation: CASSIETGAALNTEAFF. The chain has TRBV19 and TRBJ1-1; D gene unclear. The CDR3 runs 17 residues. Trimming stripped 0 bases from V and 0 bases from J, with 14 bases between. From germline, CDR1 is LNHDA and CDR2 SQIVND (reference sequence).